Listed here are 15 T cell receptor beta chains from one sample, sequenced in a study of shared clonotypes between healthy human individuals (dated by TCRdb to between 2020 and 2021). Preparation of the library involved the immunoSEQ multiplex PCR assay. TCRdb provides this immuneACCESS table in a form limited to in-frame rearrangements. Some clones are lacking; in checked studies, under half of them reflect an unresolved V gene, and why the rest are absent is not known. This sample has hundreds of thousands of clones in its table, and 60% to 80% of those were observed once. Roughly 1.8% of the sample is held by the ten biggest clonotypes. Sample: memory CD4+ T cells sorted from blood. Per the publication, the cell subset or site label means: CD45RA-negative fraction. The receptors were sampled from a woman between 25 and 40 years old in good health.

The CDR3 protein is CASSWTGGMDGYTF. The CDR3 DNA reads TGCGCCAGCAGCTGGACAGGGGGTATGGATGGCTACACCTTC. V usage is TRBV5-1 and J usage is TRBJ1-2, with 10 bases that match TRBD1. This CDR3 contains 14 residues. Trimming took 3 bases from V and 6 from J; bases not matched to a gene: 5. Germline V gene data show CDR1 as SGHRS and CDR2 as YFSETQ. The variable domain in full, completed from reference TRBV5-1 and TRBJ1-2, reads KAGVTQTPRYLIKTRGQQVTLSCSPISGHRSVSWYQQTPGQGLQFLFEYFSETQRNKGNFPGRFSGRQFSNSRSEMNVSTLELGDSALYLCASSWTGGMDGYTFGSGTRLTVV.

This clone was detected only a few times. The chain links TRBV5-1 to TRBJ2-7, with 9 bases matching TRBD1. The CDR3 totals 15 residues. V shed 6 bases and J 1 base; nucleotides not matched to a gene: 8. The germline V gene encodes CDR1 SGHRS and CDR2 YFSETQ. The CDR3 DNA sequence: TGCGCCAGCAAAGTTGGCGGGACAGGGTCCTACGAGCAGTACTTC. It is translated as CASKVGGTGSYEQYF.

The sample holds a few counts of this clone. The rearrangement uses TRBV5-1 and TRBJ2-5; D call uncertain. The V gene lost 0 bases and the J gene lost 5 bases, with 11 bases spanning the gap. CDR1 and CDR2 (germline): SGHRS, YFSETQ. This CDR3 region has 14 residues. CDR3 coding DNA: TGCGCCAGCAGCTTGGGACACTACGGGGAGACCCAGTACTTC. This translates into CASSLGHYGETQYF.

V usage is TRBV27 and J usage is TRBJ2-7; 11 bases agree with TRBD2. This CDR3 comprises 16 residues. Per germline, CDR1 MNHEY and CDR2 SMNVEV (reference sequence). J lost 4 bases, V lost 4 bases, and 9 bases had no gene match. The CDR3 region is CASSSQGTSGSYEQYF. The CDR3 coding sequence is TGTGCCAGCAGTTCCCAAGGGACTAGCGGATCTTACGAGCAGTACTTC.

The chain couples TRBV6-6 to TRBJ2-3; D may be TRBD2 (7 bases). Trimming took 10 bases from V and 5 from J, leaving 16 bases between them. The CDR3 has 13 residues. Germline lookup yields CDR1 MNHNY and CDR2 SVGAGI (reference sequence). CDR3 region: CATEGGTQDTQYF. The CDR3 coding sequence is TGTGCCACCGAGGGGGGGACTCAAGATACGCAGTATTTT.

J is TRBJ2-3 and V is TRBV18, with 12 bases lining up with TRBD2. Germline trimming cut 6 bases from V and 6 bases from J; bases unmatched to any gene: 10. The CDR3 covers 16 residues. From germline, CDR1 is KGHSH and CDR2 LQKENI. The CDR3 nucleotides are TGTGCCAGCTCTTGGCTGACTAGCGGGAGTCTGGATACGCAGTATTTT. Residues: CASSWLTSGSLDTQYF.

The genes are TRBV6-5 and TRBJ1-1; D call uncertain. CDR1 and CDR2 from the germline V gene are MNHEY and SVGAGI. V lost 5 bases to trimming and J lost 1 base, with 8 bases between them. CDR3 size: 13 residues. The CDR3 spells CASSPPPNTEAFF. CDR3 DNA sequence: TGTGCCAGCAGTCCACCACCGAACACTGAAGCTTTCTTT.

The V and J genes are TRBV27 and TRBJ1-4; D not resolved. Per germline, CDR1 MNHEY and CDR2 SMNVEV (reference sequence). Trimming left V 6 bases short and J 4 bases short, with 6 bases between. The CDR3 totals 12 residues. CDR3 nucleotide sequence: TGTGCCAGCAGGGGTAATAATGAAAAACTGTTTTTT. Amino acids: CASRGNNEKLFF.

The gene calls are TRBV7-2 and TRBJ2-1; TRBD1 matches at 7 bases. V lost 5 bases to trimming and J lost 4 bases; unmatched junction nucleotides: 8. The CDR3 has 15 amino acids. CDR1 is SGHTA, CDR2 FQGNSA, per germline. CDR3 in DNA: TGTGCCAGCAGCCCCCTGGGACAGACATACAATGAGCAGTTCTTC. It yields the protein CASSPLGQTYNEQFF.

V gene TRBV15 combines with J gene TRBJ2-1, with D maybe TRBD2 (6 bases). Trimming took 1 base from V and 6 from J, leaving 16 bases between them. Germline assignment: CDR1 LNHNV and CDR2 YYDKDF (reference sequence). CDR3 length: 16 residues. The chain's CDR3 is CATSRGRDALSNEQFF. As DNA, the CDR3 is TGTGCCACCAGCAGAGGGCGGGACGCCTTGAGCAATGAGCAGTTCTTC.

This chain uses TRBV10-3 with TRBJ2-3; D remains ambiguous. V was shortened by 0 bases and J by 2 bases, with 9 bases between the two germline ends. CDR1 ENHRY and CDR2 SYGVKD come from the germline V gene. The CDR3 is 15 amino acids. In nucleotides, the CDR3 is TGTGCCATCAGTGAGTCGAGTTGGGACACAGATACGCAGTATTTT. It translates to CAISESSWDTDTQYF.

V and J are TRBV10-3 and TRBJ2-5, with 8 bases aligning to TRBD1. V dropped 11 bases and J dropped 4; count of bases not matched to a gene: 6. CDR1 and CDR2 (germline): ENHRY, SYGVKD. The CDR3 covers 12 residues. The CDR3 sequence: CAAGTGPETQYF. CDR3 nucleotides: TGTGCCGCCGGGACAGGTCCAGAGACCCAGTACTTC.

This clone has a handful of counts. The rearrangement links TRBV5-1 to TRBJ2-5; tentative D call: TRBD1 (5 bases). Trimming took off 8 bases at V and 1 base at J, with 12 bases between the two ends. This CDR3 is built from 13 residues. CDR1 and CDR2 from the germline V gene are SGHRS and YFSETQ. CDR3 nucleotides: TGCGCCAGTAGAGCGACAGTCCAAGAGACCCAGTACTTC. Its translation: CASRATVQETQYF.

With regard to this clone: Other DNA sequences within the sample encode an identical CDR3. V usage is TRBV20-1 and J usage is TRBJ2-7; D not resolved. V was clipped by 4 bases and J by 1 base, with 5 bases between them. The CDR3 is 11 residues long. CDR1 is DFQATT, CDR2 SNEGSKA, per germline (reference sequence). This chain's CDR3 is CSATPSYEQYF. CDR3 bases: TGCAGTGCTACACCTTCCTACGAGCAGTACTTC.

This clone was counted ten times or more. V gene TRBV7-2 combines with J gene TRBJ2-5; the match to TRBD2 covers 7 bases. The assigned J gene may be wrong: the sequence end matches TRBJ2-7 better. Germline CDR1 is SGHTA and CDR2 is FQGNSA. This CDR3 region has 16 residues. CDR3 loop: CASSFEGGIETYEQYF. The CDR3 nucleotides are TGTGCCAGCAGCTTCGAGGGAGGGATTGAGACCTACGAGCAGTACTTC.